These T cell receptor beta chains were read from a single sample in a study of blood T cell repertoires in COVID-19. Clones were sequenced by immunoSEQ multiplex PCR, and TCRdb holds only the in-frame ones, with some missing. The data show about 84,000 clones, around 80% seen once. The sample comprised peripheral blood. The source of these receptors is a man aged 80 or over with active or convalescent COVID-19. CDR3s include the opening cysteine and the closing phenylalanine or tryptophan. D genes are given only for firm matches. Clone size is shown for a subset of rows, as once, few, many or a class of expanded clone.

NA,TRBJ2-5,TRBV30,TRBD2,TGTGCCTGGAGTGAGGCTAGCGGGAGTACGTATGAGACCCAGTACTTC,CAWSEASGSTYETQYF
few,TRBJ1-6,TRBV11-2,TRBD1,TGTGCCAGCAGCCGGACAGGGCGACAAAATTCACCCCTCCACTTT,CASSRTGRQNSPLHF
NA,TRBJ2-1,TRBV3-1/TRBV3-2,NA,TGTGCCAGCAGCCCCACTAGAGGCAATGAGCAGTTCTTC,CASSPTRGNEQFF
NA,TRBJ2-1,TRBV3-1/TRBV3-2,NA,TGTGCCAGCAGCCAAGGACTAGTCCCCTACAATGAGCAGTTCTTC,CASSQGLVPYNEQFF
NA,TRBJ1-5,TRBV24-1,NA,TGTGCCACCCAGGGCTCGGGGCGGGAACAGCCCCAGCATTTT,CATQGSGREQPQHF
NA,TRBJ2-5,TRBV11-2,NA,TGTGCCAGCAGTAGTCTTTCTTGGTACCAAGAGACCCAGTACTTC,CASSSLSWYQETQYF
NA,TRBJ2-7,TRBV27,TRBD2,TGTGCCAGCAGACCGGGACTAGCGGACCTCCACTACGAGCAGTACTTC,CASRPGLADLHYEQYF
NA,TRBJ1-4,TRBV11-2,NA,TGTGCCAGCAGCCAGACAGGCGGCAATGAAAAACTGTTTTTT,CASSQTGGNEKLFF
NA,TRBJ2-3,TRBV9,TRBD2,TGTGCCAGCAGCGTCGGGGGGGCCGATAGCACAGATACGCAGTATTTT,CASSVGGADSTDTQYF
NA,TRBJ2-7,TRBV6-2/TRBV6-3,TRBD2,TGTGCCAGCAGTTTCCGGACTAGCGGAGAGATGTGGTTC,CASSFRTSGEMWF
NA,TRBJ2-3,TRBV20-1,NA,TGCAGTGCTAGTACAGGGCTCACAGATACGCAGTATTTT,CSASTGLTDTQYF
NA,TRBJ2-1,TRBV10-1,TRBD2,TGCGCCAGCATAAGGCCAGCGGGGGTAGTCTGGGTAGCCCAGTTCTTC,CASIRPAGVVWVAQFF
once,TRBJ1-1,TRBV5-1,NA,TGCGCCAGCAGATCTCGACAGATGAACACTGAAGCTTTCTTT,CASRSRQMNTEAFF
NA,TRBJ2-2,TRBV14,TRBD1,TGTGCCAGCAGCCAAAATACAGGGGCAGGCACCGGGGAGCTGTTTTTT,CASSQNTGAGTGELFF
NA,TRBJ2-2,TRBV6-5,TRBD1,TGTGCCAGCACTGGACAGGGGGTCACCGGGGAGCTGTTTTTT,CASTGQGVTGELFF
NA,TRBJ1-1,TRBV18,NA,TGTGCCAGCTCACCTTATGAGGGCGCCACTGAAGCTTTCTTT,CASSPYEGATEAFF
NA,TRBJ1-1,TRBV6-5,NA,TGTGCCAGCAGTTCCTCTAAGAACACTGAAGCTTTCTTT,CASSSSKNTEAFF
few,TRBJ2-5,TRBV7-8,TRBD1,TGTGCCAGCAGTCAAACGAGTGGACAGGGTCAAGAGACCCAGTACTTC,CASSQTSGQGQETQYF
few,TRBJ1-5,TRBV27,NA,TGTGCCAGCAGACTGGACTCCTCGGGGGGCAATCAGCCCCAGCATTTT,CASRLDSSGGNQPQHF
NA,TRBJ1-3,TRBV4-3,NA,TGCGCCAGCAGCCAAGGAGGCAGTCACTCTGGAAACACCATATATTTT,CASSQGGSHSGNTIYF
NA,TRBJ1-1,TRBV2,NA,TGTGCCAGCAGTGATGTCAAGAGATTATACGCTAACACTGAAGCTTTCTTT,CASSDVKRLYANTEAFF
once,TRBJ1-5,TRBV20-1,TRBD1,TGCAGTGCTAGTCAGGGGGACGGTCAGCCCCAGCATTTT,CSASQGDGQPQHF
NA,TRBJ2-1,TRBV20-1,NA,TGCAGTACTGCGATCAATGAGCAGTTCTTC,CSTAINEQFF
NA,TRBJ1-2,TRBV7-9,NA,TGTGCCAGCAGCTTAGAGAGCTATGGCTACACCTTC,CASSLESYGYTF
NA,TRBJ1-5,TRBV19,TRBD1,TGTGCCAGTAGTATCGGACAGGGGCCGCTTCAGCCCCAGCATTTT,CASSIGQGPLQPQHF
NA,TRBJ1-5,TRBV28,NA,TGTGCCAGCAGTTTGACGGACAGTAGCAATCAGCCCCAGCATTTT,CASSLTDSSNQPQHF
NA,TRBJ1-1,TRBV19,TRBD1,TGTGCCAGTAGTGCAGACAGGGTTGTGGGCACTGAAGCTTTCTTT,CASSADRVVGTEAFF
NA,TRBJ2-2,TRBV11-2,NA,TGTGCCAGCAGCTTGGATTTGCGGCGGCAGAACACCGGGGAGCTGTTTTTT,CASSLDLRRQNTGELFF
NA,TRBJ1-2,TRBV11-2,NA,TGTGCCAGCAGCTTAGATCTTGCCATCGCGGATGGCTACACCTTC,CASSLDLAIADGYTF
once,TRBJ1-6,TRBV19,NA,TGTGCCAGTAGTATTGCTAGGAGCTCCTATAATTCACCCCTCCACTTT,CASSIARSSYNSPLHF
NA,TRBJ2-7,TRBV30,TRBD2,TGTGCCTGGAGTCCCGGACTAGCGGCCTACGAGCAGTACTTC,CAWSPGLAAYEQYF
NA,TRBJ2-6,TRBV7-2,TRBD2,TGTGCCAGCAGTTTGGGGACTATCAGCTCTGGGGCCAACGTCCTGACTTTC,CASSLGTISSGANVLTF
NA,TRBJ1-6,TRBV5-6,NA,TGTGCCAGCGTTCGACAGGCCGTATCCGGGGCCCTCCACTTT,CASVRQAVSGALHF
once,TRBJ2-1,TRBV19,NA,TGTGCCAGTAGTATCCAAGGGAGTAGTAATGAGCAGTTCTTC,CASSIQGSSNEQFF
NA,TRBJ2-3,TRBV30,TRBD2,TGTGCCTGGAGTCGGGGGGGGGCCACAGATACGCAGTATTTT,CAWSRGGATDTQYF
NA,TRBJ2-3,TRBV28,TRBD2,TGTGCCAGCAGCCTCACGCGGCGGGAGGGCCCAGATACGCAGTATTTT,CASSLTRREGPDTQYF
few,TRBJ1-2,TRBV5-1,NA,TGCGCCAGCAGCTTGCGGGGGGAGGACTATGGCTACACCTTC,CASSLRGEDYGYTF
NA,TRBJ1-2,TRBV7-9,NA,TGTGCCAGCAGCTTAGGGGAGACAGGTGGCTACACCTTC,CASSLGETGGYTF
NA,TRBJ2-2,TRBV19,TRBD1,TGTGCCATAGGGGGCACCCGGCTAGGAACCGGGGAGCTGTTTTTT,CAIGGTRLGTGELFF
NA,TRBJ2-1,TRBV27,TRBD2,TGTGCCAGCAGTTTACTGGCTAGCGGCAACAATGAGCAGTTCTTC,CASSLLASGNNEQFF
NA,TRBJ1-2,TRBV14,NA,TGTGCCAGCAGCCAAGGCGGCTATGGCTACACCTTC,CASSQGGYGYTF
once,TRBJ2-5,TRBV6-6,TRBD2,TGTGCCAGCAGTTACTCCGCCCTAGCGGTCCCAGAGACCCAGTACTTC,CASSYSALAVPETQYF
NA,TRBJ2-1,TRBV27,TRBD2,TGTGCCAGCAGTCCCCTAGCGGGAGTGAATGAGCAGTTCTTC,CASSPLAGVNEQFF
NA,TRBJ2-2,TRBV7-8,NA,TGTGCCAGCAGCCCAGGGGATGGGGTGAACACCGGGGAGCTGTTTTTT,CASSPGDGVNTGELFF
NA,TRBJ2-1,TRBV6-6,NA,TGTGCCAGCAGTTACTCTCCTAACCAGGGAAATGAGCAGTTCTTC,CASSYSPNQGNEQFF
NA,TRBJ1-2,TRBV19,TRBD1,TGTGCCAGTACGGGGGACAGGGGGAACTATGGCTACACCTTC,CASTGDRGNYGYTF
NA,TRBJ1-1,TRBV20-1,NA,TGCAGTGCTTTAAACCTAGAAGCTTTCTTT,CSALNLEAFF
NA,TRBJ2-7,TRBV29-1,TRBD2,TGCAGCGCCGTCCGCTTAGCGGGAGGGCCGAAAGAGCAGTACTTC,CSAVRLAGGPKEQYF
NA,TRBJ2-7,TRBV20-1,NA,TGCAGTGCTAGTGACCCGGGGGGCACGGGGGCGATCTCCTACGAGCAGTACTTC,CSASDPGGTGAISYEQYF
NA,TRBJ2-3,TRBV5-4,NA,TGTGCCAGAGAATTGAAGACTAGTGCGAAAGATACGCAGTATTTT,CARELKTSAKDTQYF
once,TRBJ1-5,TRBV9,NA,TGTGCCAGCAGCGCCTCCGGCAATCAGCCCCAGCATTTT,CASSASGNQPQHF
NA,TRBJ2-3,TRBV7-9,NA,TGTGCCACCGAAAGCCTTAGCGTGTATACGCAGTATTTT,CATESLSVYTQYF
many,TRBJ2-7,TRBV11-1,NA,TGTGCCAGCAGCTCACAGGGGAGGCTGGAGCAGTACTTC,CASSSQGRLEQYF
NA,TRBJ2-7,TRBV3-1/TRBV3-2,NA,TGTGCCAGCAGCCAAGAATCGAGACACCCATACGAGCAGTACTTC,CASSQESRHPYEQYF
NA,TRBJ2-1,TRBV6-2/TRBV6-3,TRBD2,TGTGCCAGCAGGTACTCGGGGGGTGAGCAGTTCTTC,CASRYSGGEQFF
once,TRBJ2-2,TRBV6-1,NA,TGTGCCAGCAGTGAACAGGAGAACACCGGGGAGCTGTTTTTT,CASSEQENTGELFF
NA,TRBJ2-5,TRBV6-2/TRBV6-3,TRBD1,TGTGCCAGCAGCGACAGGGGCCAAGAGACCCAGTACTTC,CASSDRGQETQYF
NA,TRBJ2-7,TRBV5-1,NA,TGCGCCAGCAGCTCGGCGGCAGCCTACGAGCAGTACTTC,CASSSAAAYEQYF
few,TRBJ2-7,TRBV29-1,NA,TGCAGCGTTGCAGAAAGAGGCGAGCAGTACTTC,CSVAERGEQYF